Listed below are T cell receptor beta chains from one sample, sequenced in a study of neurological immune-mediated disorders. TCRdb reprocessed the 5' RACE reads with MiXCR, giving one entry per CDR3 protein. The data hold 35,000 to 50,000 distinct CDR3 sequences, with roughly 2.5% observed a single time. The sequenced material came from PBMCs. These receptors all stem from a man between 50 and 59 years old with multiple sclerosis. Both conserved end residues are part of each CDR3. The D gene is left open where the match is weak. Size is stated for part of the rows, as once, few or many counts, or as a class when the clone is expanded.

clone_size | j_call | d_call | v_call | cdr3_aa | cdr3_nt
many | TRBJ1-1 | TRBD1 | TRBV18 | CASSPILNRGRDTEAFF | TGTGCCAGCTCACCCATATTAAACAGGGGCAGGGACACTGAAGCTTTCTTT
. | TRBJ2-1 | TRBD2 | TRBV7-3 | CASSPKTGGGYNEQFF | TGTGCCAGCAGCCCTAAGACGGGCGGGGGGTACAATGAGCAGTTCTTC
many | TRBJ1-1 | TRBD1 | TRBV5-1 | CASSLDGTGGTEAFF | TGCGCCAGCAGCTTGGATGGGACAGGGGGCACTGAAGCTTTCTTT
many | TRBJ1-1 | . | TRBV5-1 | CASSLSGSDTEAFF | TGCGCCAGCAGCTTGTCGGGGTCTGACACTGAAGCTTTCTTT
many | TRBJ1-1 | . | TRBV7-9 | CASSLPRLPKMLF | TGTGCCAGCAGCTTACCGAGGCTCCCAAAGATGCTCTTT
many | TRBJ2-5 | . | TRBV7-6 | CASSLAGRSQETQYF | TGTGCCAGCAGCTTAGCGGGGCGCAGTCAAGAGACCCAGTACTTC
medium-sized | TRBJ2-4 | TRBD1 | TRBV29-1 | CSVSGQGLAKNIQYF | TGCAGCGTTAGTGGACAGGGTTTAGCCAAAAACATTCAGTACTTC
many | TRBJ2-2 | TRBD1 | TRBV24-1 | CASEGQYTGELFF | TGTGCCAGCGAGGGACAGTACACCGGGGAGCTGTTTTTT
many | TRBJ1-1 | . | TRBV20-1 | CSADPWNTEAFF | TGCAGTGCCGATCCGTGGAACACTGAAGCTTTCTTT
many | TRBJ2-7 | . | TRBV7-9 | CASSGRQALEQYF | TGTGCCAGCAGCGGCAGACAGGCCCTCGAGCAGTACTTC
many | TRBJ2-3 | . | TRBV6-6 | CASSGTRGPLDTQYF | TGTGCCAGCAGCGGTACTCGGGGTCCCTTAGATACGCAGTATTTT
many | TRBJ2-7 | . | TRBV7-2 | CASREQDNRVGEQYF | TGTGCCAGCAGGGAGCAGGACAACAGGGTCGGGGAGCAGTACTTC
many | TRBJ2-5 | TRBD2 | TRBV2 | CASARLAGASEGTQYF | TGTGCCAGCGCCCGGCTAGCGGGAGCCTCCGAGGGGACCCAGTACTTC
many | TRBJ1-1 | . | TRBV12-3/TRBV12-4 | CASTITEGLGEAFF | TGTGCCAGCACCATTACCGAGGGTTTAGGTGAAGCTTTCTTT
many | TRBJ2-5 | TRBD2 | TRBV12-3/TRBV12-4 | CASRGTSGGREYF | TGTGCCAGCAGGGGGACTAGCGGGGGCCGGGAGTACTTC
many | TRBJ2-3 | . | TRBV5-6 | CASSSLITRAPVIITQYF | TGTGCCAGCAGCTCCCTAATAACCCGGGCTCCAGTGATTATTACGCAGTATTTT
many | TRBJ2-7 | . | TRBV20-1 | CSAMGDYEQYF | TGCAGTGCTATGGGGGACTACGAGCAGTACTTC
many | TRBJ2-3 | . | TRBV5-1 | CASSLDRVSSTDTQYF | TGCGCCAGCAGCTTGGACAGGGTCTCTAGCACAGATACGCAGTATTTT
. | TRBJ1-2 | . | TRBV12-3/TRBV12-4 | CASSFLEDSAYGYTF | TGTGCCAGCAGTTTTTTGGAGGATTCGGCCTATGGCTACACCTTC
many | TRBJ1-2 | . | TRBV3-1 | CASAGSNYGYTF | TGTGCCAGCGCCGGCTCTAACTATGGCTACACCTTC
many | TRBJ1-2 | TRBD1 | TRBV7-6 | CASSQGQGGGYTF | TGTGCCAGCAGCCAGGGACAGGGAGGCGGCTACACCTTC
many | TRBJ1-4 | . | TRBV24-1 | CATGAGEKLFF | TGTGCCACAGGGGCAGGTGAAAAACTGTTTTTT
many | TRBJ2-3 | . | TRBV5-1 | CASSARGGAADTQYF | TGCGCCAGCAGCGCCCGTGGGGGGGCCGCAGATACGCAGTATTTT
many | TRBJ1-1 | . | TRBV29-1 | CSVLDSTGTEAFF | TGCAGCGTCCTGGACTCAACGGGCACTGAAGCTTTCTTT
many | TRBJ2-2 | TRBD1 | TRBV7-8 | CASSKDRVKGELFF | TGTGCCAGCAGCAAAGACAGGGTTAAAGGGGAGCTGTTTTTT
many | TRBJ2-7 | . | TRBV21-1 | CASSKTRARTGGTYEQYF | TGTGCCAGCAGCAAAACCCGCGCGAGGACAGGGGGGACCTACGAGCAGTACTTC
medium-sized | TRBJ1-1 | . | TRBV12-3/TRBV12-4 | CASSSTGAPEAFF | TGTGCCAGCAGCTCGACAGGCGCCCCTGAAGCTTTCTTT
many | TRBJ2-1 | . | TRBV7-3 | CASSTGTSSGYNEQFF | TGTGCCAGCAGCACCGGGACTTCATCAGGATACAATGAGCAGTTCTTC
many | TRBJ1-5 | . | TRBV6-2/TRBV6-3 | CASRAGGSLFQPQHF | TGTGCCAGCAGGGCGGGGGGGTCTTTGTTTCAGCCCCAGCATTTT
medium-sized | TRBJ2-6 | . | TRBV7-2 | CASSPLGGSGANVLTF | TGTGCCAGCAGCCCCCTTGGGGGCTCTGGGGCCAACGTCCTGACTTTC
many | TRBJ2-2 | TRBD1 | TRBV6-6 | CASRRTGESGELFF | TGTGCCAGCAGAAGGACAGGGGAGTCCGGGGAGCTGTTTTTT
many | TRBJ1-1 | TRBD1 | TRBV20-1 | CSAGRTGSMNTEAFF | TGCAGTGCTGGTAGGACAGGATCGATGAACACTGAAGCTTTCTTT
many | TRBJ1-3 | . | TRBV19 | CASEVAKGNTIYF | TGTGCCAGCGAAGTCGCAAAAGGAAACACCATATATTTT
many | TRBJ2-1 | TRBD1 | TRBV24-1 | CATSDTGTGGNEQFF | TGTGCCACCAGTGATACCGGGACAGGGGGGAATGAGCAGTTCTTC
many | TRBJ2-7 | . | TRBV20-1 | CSARDLRTVGGSSYEQYF | TGCAGTGCTAGAGACCTCCGGACCGTCGGGGGAAGCTCCTACGAGCAGTACTTC
many | TRBJ2-7 | . | TRBV5-1 | CASSLEQVAYEQYF | TGCGCCAGCAGCTTGGAACAGGTGGCCTACGAGCAGTACTTC
many | TRBJ2-2 | . | TRBV5-5 | CASSLLSGSNTGELFF | TGTGCCAGCAGCTTACTTTCGGGGTCGAACACCGGGGAGCTGTTTTTT
many | TRBJ1-4 | . | TRBV3-1 | CASSPLDEEKLFF | TGTGCCAGCAGCCCCCTCGACGAGGAAAAACTGTTTTTT
few | TRBJ2-2 | . | TRBV20-1 | CSASTRSDTGELFF | TGCAGTGCCTCTACCAGGAGCGACACCGGGGAGCTGTTTTTT
many | TRBJ1-4 | . | TRBV7-2 | CASSFHSAGRNEKLFF | TGTGCCAGCAGCTTCCATAGCGCAGGGAGAAATGAAAAACTGTTTTTT
many | TRBJ2-5 | . | TRBV7-2 | CASRSGNWETQYF | TGTGCCAGCAGATCCGGAAATTGGGAGACCCAGTACTTC
. | TRBJ2-2 | TRBD2 | TRBV11-3 | CASSPGLADTGELFF | TGTGCCAGCAGCCCGGGACTAGCGGACACCGGGGAGCTGTTTTTT
many | TRBJ2-7 | . | TRBV5-1 | CASSLNSVSYEQYF | TGCGCCAGCAGCTTGAACAGTGTCTCCTACGAGCAGTACTTC
many | TRBJ1-1 | . | TRBV30 | CAWDTQENTEAFF | TGTGCCTGGGATACCCAGGAGAACACTGAAGCTTTCTTT
many | TRBJ2-7 | TRBD1 | TRBV27 | CASSYTGGEQYF | TGTGCCAGCAGCTACACAGGGGGAGAGCAGTACTTC
many | TRBJ1-1 | . | TRBV28 | CASSSRTINTEAFF | TGTGCCAGCAGTTCGCGGACAATTAACACTGAAGCTTTCTTT
many | TRBJ2-1 | TRBD2 | TRBV9 | CASSVGTGGPPYNEQFF | TGTGCCAGCAGCGTAGGAACGGGGGGGCCGCCCTACAATGAGCAGTTCTTC
many | TRBJ1-6 | TRBD1 | TRBV20-1 | CSALDRSPSPLNF | TGCAGTGCTCTGGACAGGTCCCCTTCACCCCTCAACTTT
many | TRBJ2-3 | TRBD2 | TRBV7-2 | CASSLNRGVRDTQYF | TGTGCCAGCAGCTTAAATCGGGGGGTTCGAGATACGCAGTATTTT
many | TRBJ1-6 | . | TRBV7-9 | CASSPPGGGSPLHF | TGTGCCAGCAGCCCCCCGGGCGGAGGTTCACCCCTCCACTTT
many | TRBJ2-1 | . | TRBV5-6 | CASSLRGYNEQFF | TGTGCCAGCAGCTTGCGGGGATACAATGAGCAGTTCTTC
many | TRBJ2-5 | . | TRBV3-1 | CASSQEGGWETQYF | TGTGCCAGCAGCCAAGAGGGCGGATGGGAGACCCAGTACTTC
many | TRBJ1-5 | TRBD1 | TRBV6-5 | CASSYLGGQPQNF | TGTGCCAGCAGTTACCTAGGGGGACAGCCCCAGAATTTT
many | TRBJ1-6 | . | TRBV20-1 | CSARDMTEYNSPLHF | TGCAGTGCTAGAGATATGACAGAATATAATTCACCCCTCCACTTT
many | TRBJ1-1 | . | TRBV20-1 | CSAPESQGDTEAFF | TGCAGTGCTCCAGAGAGCCAAGGGGACACTGAAGCTTTCTTT